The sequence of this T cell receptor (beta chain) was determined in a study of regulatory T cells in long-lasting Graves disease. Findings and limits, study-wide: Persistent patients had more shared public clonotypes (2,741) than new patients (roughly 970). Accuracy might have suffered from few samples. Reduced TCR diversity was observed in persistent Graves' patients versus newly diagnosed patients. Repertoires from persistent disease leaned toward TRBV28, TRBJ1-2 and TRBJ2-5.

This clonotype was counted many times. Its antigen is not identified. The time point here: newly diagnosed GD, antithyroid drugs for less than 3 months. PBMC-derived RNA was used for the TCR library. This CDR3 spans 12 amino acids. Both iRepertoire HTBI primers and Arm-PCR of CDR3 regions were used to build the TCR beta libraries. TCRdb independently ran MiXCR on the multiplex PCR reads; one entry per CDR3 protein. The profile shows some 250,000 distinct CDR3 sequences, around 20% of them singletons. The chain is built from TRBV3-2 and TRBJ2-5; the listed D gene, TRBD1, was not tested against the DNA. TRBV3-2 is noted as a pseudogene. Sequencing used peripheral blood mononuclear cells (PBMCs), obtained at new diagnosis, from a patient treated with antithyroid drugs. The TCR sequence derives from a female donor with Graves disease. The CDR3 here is CASSHSVGTQYF. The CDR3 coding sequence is TGTGCCAGCAGCCATTCTGTGGGGACCCAGTACTTC.